This T cell receptor (beta chain) appears in the sequencing data of a study of blood T cell repertoires in COVID-19. Whole-study context: Samples of COVID-19 (acute and convalescent) were obtained from the United States, Italy and Spain. T cells, B-cell-depleted T cells, or PBMCs provided the cDNA or gDNA that served as material.

The germline V gene has CDR1 SNHLY and CDR2 FYNNEI. The CDR3 extends over 14 amino acids. V was cut by 6 bases and J by 8 bases, with 16 bases left in between. Authors' data handling: Quantification of nucleated cells was approximated via reference gene primer amplification. TCRdb's copy holds only in-frame clones and misses some; the assay was immunoSEQ multiplex PCR. That table is the source of V, J and clone size, and D and trimming were worked out from the DNA. The top ten clones hold more than 2% of a sample with 100,000 to 150,000 clones, roughly 90% of them seen once. The sequencing sample was made of peripheral blood. The sequence came from a man in his 70s with active COVID-19. This chain connects TRBV2 to TRBJ2-2, with D unresolved. The CDR3 spells CASRGDRMVGELFF. The CDR3 DNA reads as TGTGCCAGCAGAGGAGATCGGATGGTAGGGGAGCTGTTTTTT.